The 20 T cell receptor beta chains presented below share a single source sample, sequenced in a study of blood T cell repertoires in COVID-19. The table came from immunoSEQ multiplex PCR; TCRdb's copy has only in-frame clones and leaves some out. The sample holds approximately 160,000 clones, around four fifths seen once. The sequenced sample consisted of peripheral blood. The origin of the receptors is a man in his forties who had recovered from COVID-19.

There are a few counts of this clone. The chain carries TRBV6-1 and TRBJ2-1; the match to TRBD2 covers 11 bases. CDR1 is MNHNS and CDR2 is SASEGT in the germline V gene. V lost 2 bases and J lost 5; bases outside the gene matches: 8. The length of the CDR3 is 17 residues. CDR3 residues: CASSERLAGGIHNEQFF. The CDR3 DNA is TGTGCCAGCAGTGAAAGGCTAGCGGGGGGTATCCACAATGAGCAGTTCTTC.

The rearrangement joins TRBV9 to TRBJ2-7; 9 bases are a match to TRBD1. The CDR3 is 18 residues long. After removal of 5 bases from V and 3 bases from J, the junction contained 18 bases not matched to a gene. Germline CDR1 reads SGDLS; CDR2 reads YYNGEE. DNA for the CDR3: TGTGCCAGCAGTTCGGGCCTCCGGGACAGGGAAACAGACTACGAGCAGTACTTC. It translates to CASSSGLRDRETDYEQYF.

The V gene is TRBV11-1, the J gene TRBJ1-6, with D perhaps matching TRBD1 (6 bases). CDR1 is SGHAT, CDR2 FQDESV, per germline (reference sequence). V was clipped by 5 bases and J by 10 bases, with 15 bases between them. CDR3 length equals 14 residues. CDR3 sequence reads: CASSLGGGWSPLHF. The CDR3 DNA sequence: TGTGCCAGCAGCCTAGGGGGAGGCTGGTCACCCCTCCACTTT.

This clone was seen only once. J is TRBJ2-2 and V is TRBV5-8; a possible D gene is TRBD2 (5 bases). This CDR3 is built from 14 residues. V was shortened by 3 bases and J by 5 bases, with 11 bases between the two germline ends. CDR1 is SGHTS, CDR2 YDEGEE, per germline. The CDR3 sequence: CASSSTGITGELFF. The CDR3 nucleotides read TGTGCCAGCAGCTCGACGGGGATTACCGGGGAGCTGTTTTTT.

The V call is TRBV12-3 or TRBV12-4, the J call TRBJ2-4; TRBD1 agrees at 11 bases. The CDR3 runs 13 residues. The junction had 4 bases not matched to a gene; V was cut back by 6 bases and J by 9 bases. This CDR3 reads CASSGTGGSIQYF. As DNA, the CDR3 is TGTGCCAGCAGCGGGACAGGGGGTAGCATTCAGTACTTC.

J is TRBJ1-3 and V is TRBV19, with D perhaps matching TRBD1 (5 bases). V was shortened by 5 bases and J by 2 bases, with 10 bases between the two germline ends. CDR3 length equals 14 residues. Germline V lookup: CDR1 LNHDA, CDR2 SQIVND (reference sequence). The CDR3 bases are TGTGCCAGTAGTGCAGGGAAGCCTGGAAACACCATATATTTT. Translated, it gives CASSAGKPGNTIYF. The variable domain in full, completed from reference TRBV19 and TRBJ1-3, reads DGGITQSPKYLFRKEGQNVTLSCEQNLNHDAMYWYRQDPGQGLRLIYYSQIVNDFQKGDIAEGYSVSREKKESFPLTVTSAQKNPTAFYLCASSAGKPGNTIYFGEGSWLTVV.

As DNA, the CDR3 is TGTGCCTGGAGTCTCGACAGGGGCTCTAAAGCTTTCTTT. This gives the protein CAWSLDRGSKAFF. The chain couples TRBV30 to TRBJ1-1, with 8 nucleotides matching TRBD1. The CDR3 has 13 residues. CDR1 is GTSNPN and CDR2 is SVGIG in the germline V gene (reference sequence). V was clipped by 2 bases and J by 9 bases; unmatched bases: 8.

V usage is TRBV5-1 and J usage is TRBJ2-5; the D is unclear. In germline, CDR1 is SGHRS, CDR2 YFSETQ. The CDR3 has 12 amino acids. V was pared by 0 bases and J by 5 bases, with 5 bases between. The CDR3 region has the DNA TGCGCCAGCAGCTTGGGGGCTGAGACCCAGTACTTC. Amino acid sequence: CASSLGAETQYF.

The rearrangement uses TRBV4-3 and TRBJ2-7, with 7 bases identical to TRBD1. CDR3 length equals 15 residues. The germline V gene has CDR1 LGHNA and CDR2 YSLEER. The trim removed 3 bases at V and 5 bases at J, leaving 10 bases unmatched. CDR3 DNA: TGCGCCAGCAGCCAGTCAGACAGGGCGGTCGACGAGCAGTACTTC. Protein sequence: CASSQSDRAVDEQYF.

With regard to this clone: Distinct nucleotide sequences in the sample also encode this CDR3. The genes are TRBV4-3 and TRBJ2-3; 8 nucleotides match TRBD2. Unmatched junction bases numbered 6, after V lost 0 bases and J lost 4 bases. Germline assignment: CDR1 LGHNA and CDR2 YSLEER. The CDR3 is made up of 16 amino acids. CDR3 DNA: TGCGCCAGCAGCCAAGATCTCGCGGGAGGCCCAGATACGCAGTATTTT. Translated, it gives CASSQDLAGGPDTQYF.

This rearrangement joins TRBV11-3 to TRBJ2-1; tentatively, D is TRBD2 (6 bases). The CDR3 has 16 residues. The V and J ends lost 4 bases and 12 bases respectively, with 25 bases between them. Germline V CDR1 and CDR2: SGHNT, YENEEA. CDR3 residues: CASSSTGGTLISGQFF. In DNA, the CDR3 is TGTGCCAGCAGCTCTACCGGCGGGACTCTCATTTCGGGGCAGTTCTTC.

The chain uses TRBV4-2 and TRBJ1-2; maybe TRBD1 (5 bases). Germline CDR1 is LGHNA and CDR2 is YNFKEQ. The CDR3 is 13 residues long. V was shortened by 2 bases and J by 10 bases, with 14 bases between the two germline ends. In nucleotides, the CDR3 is TGTGCCAGCAGCCAAAAGATCGGAGGGGACTACACCTTC. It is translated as CASSQKIGGDYTF.

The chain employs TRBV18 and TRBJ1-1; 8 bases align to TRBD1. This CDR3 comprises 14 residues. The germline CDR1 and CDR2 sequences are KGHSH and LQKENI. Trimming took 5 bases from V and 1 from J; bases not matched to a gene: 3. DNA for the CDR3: TGTGCCAGCTCATCAGACAGGGGGAACACTGAAGCTTTCTTT. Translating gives CASSSDRGNTEAFF.

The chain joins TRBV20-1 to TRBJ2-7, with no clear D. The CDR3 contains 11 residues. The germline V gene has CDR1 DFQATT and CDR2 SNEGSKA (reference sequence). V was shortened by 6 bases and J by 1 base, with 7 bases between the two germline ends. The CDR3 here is CSASSSYEQYF. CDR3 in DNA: TGCAGTGCCTCTTCTTCCTACGAGCAGTACTTC.

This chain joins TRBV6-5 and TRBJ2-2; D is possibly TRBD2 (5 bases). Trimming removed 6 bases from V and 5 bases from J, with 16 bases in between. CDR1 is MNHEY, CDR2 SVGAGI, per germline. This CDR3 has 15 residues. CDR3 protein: CASRRAFPGTGELFF. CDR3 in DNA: TGTGCCAGCAGGAGGGCTTTCCCTGGGACCGGGGAGCTGTTTTTT.

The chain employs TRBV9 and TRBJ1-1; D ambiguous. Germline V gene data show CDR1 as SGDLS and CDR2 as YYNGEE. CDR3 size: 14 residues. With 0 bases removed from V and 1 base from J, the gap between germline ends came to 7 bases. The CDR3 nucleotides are TGTGCCAGCAGCGTAGCTCCCGGGAACACTGAAGCTTTCTTT. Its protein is CASSVAPGNTEAFF.

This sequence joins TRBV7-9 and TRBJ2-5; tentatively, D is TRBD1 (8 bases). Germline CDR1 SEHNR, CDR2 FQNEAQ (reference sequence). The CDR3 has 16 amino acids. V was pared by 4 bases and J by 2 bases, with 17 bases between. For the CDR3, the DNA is TGTGCCAGCAGCTCCGGACAGGGAGGGAGACAAGAGACCCAGTACTTC. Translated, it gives CASSSGQGGRQETQYF.

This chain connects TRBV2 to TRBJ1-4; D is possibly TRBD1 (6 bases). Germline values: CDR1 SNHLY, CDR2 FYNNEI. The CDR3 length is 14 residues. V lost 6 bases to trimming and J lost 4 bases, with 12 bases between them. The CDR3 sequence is CASRPDSYNEKLFF. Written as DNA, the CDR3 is TGTGCCAGCAGGCCGGACAGTTATAATGAAAAACTGTTTTTT.

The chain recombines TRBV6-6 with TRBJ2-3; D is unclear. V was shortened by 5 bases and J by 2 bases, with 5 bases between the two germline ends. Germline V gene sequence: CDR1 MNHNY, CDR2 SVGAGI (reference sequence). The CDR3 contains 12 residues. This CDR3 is CASSANTDTQYF. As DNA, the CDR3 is TGTGCCAGCAGTGCGAACACAGATACGCAGTATTTT.

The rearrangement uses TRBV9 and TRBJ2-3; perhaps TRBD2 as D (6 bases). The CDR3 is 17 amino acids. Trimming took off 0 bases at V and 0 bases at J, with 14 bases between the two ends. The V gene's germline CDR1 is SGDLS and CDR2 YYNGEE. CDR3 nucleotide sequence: TGTGCCAGCAGCGTAGAGGGAGGTGGGGGAAGCACAGATACGCAGTATTTT. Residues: CASSVEGGGGSTDTQYF.